This TCR beta chain was profiled in a study of blood T cells in healthy people across ages. Study-wide results and caveats: Strongly correlated with naive T cell percentage was TCR beta diversity. Changes seen in expanded clonotypes were possibly confounded by donor CMV status left unknown.

The CDR3 is 14 amino acids. V was shortened by 0 bases and J by 3 bases, with 11 bases between the two germline ends. The germline V gene has CDR1 SQVTM and CDR2 ANQGSEA. Ten milliliters of peripheral blood were drawn from each donor. Notes on this clonotype: Antigen: not known.

PCR was performed a second time for about 7 to 11 cycles using a sample-barcoded 5' primer and a J-beta primer mix. TCRdb ran MiXCR on the 5' RACE reads and lists one entry per CDR3 protein. Altogether about 1,400,000 distinct CDR3 sequences are present, around 59% being singletons, with the ten largest covering 6.5% to 8.5%. V and J are TRBV29-1 and TRBJ1-1; D not certain. The source material was blood. The TCR comes from a man younger than 35 in good health. DNA of the CDR3: TGCAGCGTTGAAGATTGGGAGGAATACACTGAAGCTTTCTTT. Its translation is CSVEDWEEYTEAFF.